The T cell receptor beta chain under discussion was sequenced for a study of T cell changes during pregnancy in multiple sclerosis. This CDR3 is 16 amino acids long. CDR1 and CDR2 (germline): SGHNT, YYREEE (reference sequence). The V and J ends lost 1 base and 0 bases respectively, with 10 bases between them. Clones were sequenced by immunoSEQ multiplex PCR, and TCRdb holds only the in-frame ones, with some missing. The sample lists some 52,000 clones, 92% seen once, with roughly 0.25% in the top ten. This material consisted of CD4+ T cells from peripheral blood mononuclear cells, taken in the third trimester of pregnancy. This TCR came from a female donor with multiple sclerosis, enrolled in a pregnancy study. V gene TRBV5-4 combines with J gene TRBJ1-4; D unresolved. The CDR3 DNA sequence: TGTGCCAGCAGCTTGTCTACAGCTACAACTAATGAAAAACTGTTTTTT. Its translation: CASSLSTATTNEKLFF.